This T cell receptor beta chain was profiled in a study of T cell responses to AZD1222 COVID-19 vaccine. Study-wide results and limits: Unmutated regions of variants are reportedly targeted by nearly half of spike-specific TCRs. Vaccine-associated CD4 TCRs ranged over spike, dominating at 160-218 and 743-854. Two AZD1222 administrations were followed by greater Spike-specific TCR breadth and depth. After the peak T cell response, and only then, were repertoires sampled.

Sequencing was performed with immunoSEQ multiplex PCR; in TCRdb, only in-frame clones are kept and a portion is missing. The sample consists of about 150,000 clones, approximately 91% of them appearing once. On this clone itself: Its specificity is not known.

This TCR came from an adult who received the MenACWY meningococcal vaccine as a control. The input for sequencing was peripheral blood, taken 28 days after the second dose of the MenACWY control vaccine.

The CDR3 DNA reads TGCGCCAGCAGCTTGCTCGTTCCCGGGGAGCTGTTTTTT. Translation gives CASSLLVPGELFF. This chain uses TRBV5-1 with TRBJ2-2, with D uncertain. Between the trimmed V and J ends, which lost 1 base and 6 bases, there was a span of 7 bases. Germline values: CDR1 SGHRS, CDR2 YFSETQ. CDR3 length: 13 amino acids.